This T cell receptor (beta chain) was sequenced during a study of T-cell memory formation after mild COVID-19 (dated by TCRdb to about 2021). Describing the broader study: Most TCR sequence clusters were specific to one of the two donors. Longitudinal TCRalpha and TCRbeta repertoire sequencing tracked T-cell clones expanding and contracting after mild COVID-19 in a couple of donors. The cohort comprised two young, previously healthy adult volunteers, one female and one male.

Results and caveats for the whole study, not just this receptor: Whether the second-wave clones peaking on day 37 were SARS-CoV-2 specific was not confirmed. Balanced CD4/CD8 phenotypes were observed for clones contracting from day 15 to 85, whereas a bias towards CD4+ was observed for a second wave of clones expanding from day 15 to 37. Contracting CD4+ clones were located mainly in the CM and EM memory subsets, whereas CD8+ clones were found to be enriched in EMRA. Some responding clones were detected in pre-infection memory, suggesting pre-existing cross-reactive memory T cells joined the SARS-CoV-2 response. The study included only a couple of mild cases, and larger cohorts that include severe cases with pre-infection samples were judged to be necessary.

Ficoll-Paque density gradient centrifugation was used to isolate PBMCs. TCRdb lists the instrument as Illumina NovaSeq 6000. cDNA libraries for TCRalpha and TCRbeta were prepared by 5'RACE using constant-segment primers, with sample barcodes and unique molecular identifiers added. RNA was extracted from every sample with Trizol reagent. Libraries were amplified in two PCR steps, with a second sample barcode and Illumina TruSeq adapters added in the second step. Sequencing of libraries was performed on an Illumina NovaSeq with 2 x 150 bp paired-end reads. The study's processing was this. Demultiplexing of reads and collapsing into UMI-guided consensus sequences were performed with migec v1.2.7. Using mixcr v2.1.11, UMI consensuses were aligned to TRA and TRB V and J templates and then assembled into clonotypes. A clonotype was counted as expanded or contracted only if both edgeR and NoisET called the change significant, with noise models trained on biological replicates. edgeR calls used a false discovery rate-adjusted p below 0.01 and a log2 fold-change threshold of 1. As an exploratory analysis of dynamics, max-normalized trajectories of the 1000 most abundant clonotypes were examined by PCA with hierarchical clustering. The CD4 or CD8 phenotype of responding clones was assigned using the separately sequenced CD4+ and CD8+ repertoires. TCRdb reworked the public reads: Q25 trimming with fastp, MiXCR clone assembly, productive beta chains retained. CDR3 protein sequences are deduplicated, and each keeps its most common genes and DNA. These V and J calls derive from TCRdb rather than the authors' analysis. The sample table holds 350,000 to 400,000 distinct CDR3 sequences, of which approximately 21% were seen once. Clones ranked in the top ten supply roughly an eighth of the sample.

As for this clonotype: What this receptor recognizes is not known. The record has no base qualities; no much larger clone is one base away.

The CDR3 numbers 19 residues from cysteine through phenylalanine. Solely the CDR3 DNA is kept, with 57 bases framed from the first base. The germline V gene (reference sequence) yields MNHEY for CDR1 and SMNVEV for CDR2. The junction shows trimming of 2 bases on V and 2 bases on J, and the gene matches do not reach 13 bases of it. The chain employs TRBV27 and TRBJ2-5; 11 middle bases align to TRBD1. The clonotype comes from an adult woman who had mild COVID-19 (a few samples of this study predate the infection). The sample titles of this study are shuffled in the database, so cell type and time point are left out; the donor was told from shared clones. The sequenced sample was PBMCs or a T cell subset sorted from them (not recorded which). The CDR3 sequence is CASSLLLPGTGGPQETQYF. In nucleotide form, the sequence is TGTGCCAGCAGTTTACTTCTACCCGGGACAGGGGGACCGCAAGAGACCCAGTACTTC.